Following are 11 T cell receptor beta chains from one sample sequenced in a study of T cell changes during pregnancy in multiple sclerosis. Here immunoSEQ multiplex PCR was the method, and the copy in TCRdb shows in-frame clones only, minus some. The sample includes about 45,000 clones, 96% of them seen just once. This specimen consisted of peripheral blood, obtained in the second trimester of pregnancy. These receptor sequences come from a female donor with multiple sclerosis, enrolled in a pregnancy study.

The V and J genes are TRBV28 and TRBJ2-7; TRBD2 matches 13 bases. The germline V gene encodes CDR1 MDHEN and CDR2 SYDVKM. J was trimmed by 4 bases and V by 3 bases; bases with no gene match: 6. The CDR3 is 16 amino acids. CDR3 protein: CASSFPGLAGQYEQYF. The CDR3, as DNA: TGTGCCAGCAGTTTCCCGGGACTAGCGGGACAATACGAGCAGTACTTC.

The DNA of the CDR3 is TGTGCCAGCACCCCGACTAGCGGATACACCGGGGAGCTGTTTTTT. Protein product: CASTPTSGYTGELFF. The rearrangement uses TRBV5-4 and TRBJ2-2; 9 bases line up with TRBD2. CDR3 length: 15 amino acids. Germline CDR1 SGHNT, CDR2 YYREEE (reference sequence). The V and J ends lost 6 bases and 3 bases, in that order; junction bases with no gene match: 6.

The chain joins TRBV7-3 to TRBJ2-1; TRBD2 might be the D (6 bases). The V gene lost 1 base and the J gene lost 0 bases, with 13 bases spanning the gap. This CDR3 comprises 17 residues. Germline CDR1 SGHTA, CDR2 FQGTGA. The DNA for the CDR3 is TGTGCCAGCAGCTTAAGTCCGGGGAGGAGCTCCTACAATGAGCAGTTCTTC. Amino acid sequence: CASSLSPGRSSYNEQFF.

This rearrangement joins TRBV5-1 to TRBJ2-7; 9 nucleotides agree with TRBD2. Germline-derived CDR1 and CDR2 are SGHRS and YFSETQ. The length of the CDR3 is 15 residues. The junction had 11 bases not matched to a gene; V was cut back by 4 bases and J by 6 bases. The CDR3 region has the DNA TGCGCCAGCAGCCTAATAGCGGGAGTGGAGGGCGAGCAGTACTTC. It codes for CASSLIAGVEGEQYF.

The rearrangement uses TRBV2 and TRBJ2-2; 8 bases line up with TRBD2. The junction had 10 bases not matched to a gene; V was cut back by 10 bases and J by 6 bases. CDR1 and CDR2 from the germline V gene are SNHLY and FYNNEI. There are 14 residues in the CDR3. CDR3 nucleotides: TGTGCCACTACCTCAACGGGGGGGGCCGGGGAGCTGTTTTTT. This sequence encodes CATTSTGGAGELFF.

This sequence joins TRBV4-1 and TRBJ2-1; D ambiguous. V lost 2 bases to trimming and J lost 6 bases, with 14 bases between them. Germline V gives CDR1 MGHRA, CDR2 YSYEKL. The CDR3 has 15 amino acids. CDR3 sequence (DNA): TGCGCCAGCAGCCAACCGGTGAAGCGAGGCAATGAGCAGTTCTTC. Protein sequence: CASSQPVKRGNEQFF.

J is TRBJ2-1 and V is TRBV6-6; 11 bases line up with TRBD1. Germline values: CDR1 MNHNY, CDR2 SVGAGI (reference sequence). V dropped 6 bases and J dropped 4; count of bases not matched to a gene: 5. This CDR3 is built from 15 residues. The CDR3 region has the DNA TGTGCCAGCAGATCCGGGACAGGGGGTTACAATGAGCAGTTCTTC. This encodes CASRSGTGGYNEQFF.

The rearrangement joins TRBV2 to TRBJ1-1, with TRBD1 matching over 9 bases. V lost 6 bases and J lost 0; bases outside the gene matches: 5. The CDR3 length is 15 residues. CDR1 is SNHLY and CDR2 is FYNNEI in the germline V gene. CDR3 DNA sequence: TGTGCCAGCAGCCCCCGGGACAGGGTGAACACTGAAGCTTTCTTT. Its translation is CASSPRDRVNTEAFF. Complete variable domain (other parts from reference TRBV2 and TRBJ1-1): EPEVTQTPSHQVTQMGQEVILRCVPISNHLYFYWYRQILGQKVEFLVSFYNNEISEKSEIFDDQFSVERPDGSNFTLKIRSTKLEDSAMYFCASSPRDRVNTEAFFGQGTRLTVV.

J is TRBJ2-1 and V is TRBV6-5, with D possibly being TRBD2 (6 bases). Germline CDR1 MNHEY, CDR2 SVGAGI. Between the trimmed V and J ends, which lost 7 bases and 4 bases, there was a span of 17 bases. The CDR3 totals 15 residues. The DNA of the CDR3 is TGTGCCAGCATGAACCGGGACTTTTATTACAATGAGCAGTTCTTC. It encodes CASMNRDFYYNEQFF.

The CDR3 region has the DNA TGTGCCAGCAGTCTAGGACTAGCAACAGATACGCAGTATTTT. It codes for CASSLGLATDTQYF. The rearrangement links TRBV6-5 to TRBJ2-3; 8 bases match TRBD2. CDR1 is MNHEY and CDR2 is SVGAGI in the germline V gene. Trimming took 5 bases from V and 3 from J; bases not matched to a gene: 4. This CDR3 has 14 amino acids.

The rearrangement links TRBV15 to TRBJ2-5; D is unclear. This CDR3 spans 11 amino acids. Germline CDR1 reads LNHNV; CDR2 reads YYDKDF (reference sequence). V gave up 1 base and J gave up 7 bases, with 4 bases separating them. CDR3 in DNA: TGTGCCACCAGCAGAGGCGGGACCCAGTACTTC. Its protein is CATSRGGTQYF.